Shown below are 30 T cell receptor beta chains from a single sample sequenced in a study of cytomegalovirus exposure and HLA in healthy donors. The PCR employed 60 Vbeta primers together with 13 Jbeta primers. The protocol was immunoSEQ multiplex PCR, while the TCRdb copy is restricted to in-frame clones and leaves out a portion. Of approximately 130,000 clones in the sample, approximately 78% are singletons; the top ten hold 1.5% to 2%. Sequenced input: PBMCs. All receptors derive from a man aged 40-49 years in good health and CMV-seronegative.

The genes are TRBV7-9 and TRBJ1-1; D ambiguous. The CDR3 covers 11 residues. The V end was cut by 2 bases, the J end by 5 bases, with 3 bases between. Germline CDR1 is SEHNR and CDR2 is FQNEAQ (reference sequence). In nucleotides, the CDR3 is TGTGCCAGCAGCTTACTTACTGAAGCTTTCTTT. This codes for CASSLLTEAFF.

V is TRBV7-2 and J is TRBJ2-2; perhaps TRBD2 as D (5 bases). Looked up from germline, CDR1 is SGHTA and CDR2 is FQGNSA. This CDR3 comprises 13 residues. The V and J ends lost 4 bases and 5 bases respectively, with 8 bases between them. The CDR3 reads CASSSPGTGELFF. The CDR3 DNA follows: TGTGCCAGCAGCTCCCCGGGAACCGGGGAGCTGTTTTTT.

The chain is built from TRBV27 and TRBJ2-1, with 10 bases matching TRBD2. CDR3 length: 14 residues. V dropped 3 bases and J dropped 8; count of bases not matched to a gene: 4. Per the germline V gene, CDR1 is MNHEY and CDR2 is SMNVEV (reference sequence). CDR3 sequence (DNA): TGTGCCAGCAGTTTCCTGGGGACTAGCGATGAGCAGTTCTTC. Amino acid sequence: CASSFLGTSDEQFF.

The chain is built from TRBV2 and TRBJ2-1; D is possibly TRBD1 (5 bases). Germline values: CDR1 SNHLY, CDR2 FYNNEI. CDR3 length: 13 residues. Trimming took off 4 bases at V and 15 bases at J, with 19 bases between the two ends. The CDR3 spells CASSVESTVLSFF. DNA for the CDR3: TGTGCCAGCAGTGTTGAGTCGACAGTATTATCGTTCTTC.

The chain links TRBV6-5 to TRBJ2-7; possible D gene TRBD1, 6 bases. The V and J ends lost 0 bases and 2 bases respectively, with 14 bases between them. This CDR3 region has 16 residues. Germline lookup yields CDR1 MNHEY and CDR2 SVGAGI. CDR3 protein: CASSYSITGNPYEQYF. Here the CDR3 DNA reads TGTGCCAGCAGTTACTCAATAACAGGGAACCCCTACGAGCAGTACTTC.

The chain links TRBV4-2 to TRBJ1-6, with D perhaps matching TRBD1 (5 bases). V was pared by 2 bases and J by 6 bases, with 14 bases between. The CDR3 consists of 16 residues. Germline V gene data show CDR1 as LGHNA and CDR2 as YNFKEQ. CDR3 residues: CASSQTTTEVNSPLHF. In DNA, the CDR3 is TGTGCCAGCAGCCAAACGACGACAGAAGTTAATTCACCCCTCCACTTT.

This clone has more than one count but fewer than ten. The chain combines TRBV5-1 with TRBJ2-3; 8 nucleotides match TRBD2. This CDR3 contains 18 residues. Germline V gene data show CDR1 as SGHRS and CDR2 as YFSETQ. V lost 4 bases to trimming and J lost 2 bases; unmatched junction nucleotides: 15. The CDR3 DNA reads TGCGCCAGCAGCCCACTGAGCGGGAGTTGGGATTACACAGATACGCAGTATTTT. Its protein product is CASSPLSGSWDYTDTQYF.

The chain employs TRBV5-4 and TRBJ2-2; a possible D gene is TRBD1 (6 bases). Deletions cut 1 base from V and 6 bases from J, with 13 bases between. The CDR3 loop spans 15 amino acids. The germline V gene has CDR1 SGHNT and CDR2 YYREEE (reference sequence). For the CDR3, the DNA is TGTGCCAGCAGCTTGTTGGGGGCGCAGTCCGGGGAGCTGTTTTTT. Its translation is CASSLLGAQSGELFF.

This rearrangement joins TRBV4-3 to TRBJ2-7; TRBD1 might be the D (6 bases). Germline V gene sequence: CDR1 LGHNA, CDR2 YSLEER. V gave up 1 base and J gave up 4 bases, with 17 bases separating them. This CDR3 has 16 residues. CDR3 sequence reads: CASSQGVGTTNYEQYF. CDR3 bases: TGCGCCAGCAGCCAAGGGGTCGGGACAACTAATTACGAGCAGTACTTC.

V is TRBV4-3 and J is TRBJ2-3, with 15 bases fitting TRBD2. This CDR3 contains 18 residues. Germline CDR1 reads LGHNA; CDR2 reads YSLEER. The J segment lost 6 bases and the V segment lost 1 base, leaving 8 bases of the junction unmatched. The CDR3 nucleotides read TGCGCCAGCAGCCAAGGGAGGACTAGCGGGAGGGCCGGGGATACGCAGTATTTT. Translated: CASSQGRTSGRAGDTQYF.

This clone was counted between two and nine times. The chain links TRBV28 to TRBJ1-5, with a tentative D call TRBD1 (6 bases). This CDR3 comprises 17 residues. Germline V CDR1 and CDR2: MDHEN, SYDVKM. Trimming cost V 5 bases and J 0 bases, with 17 bases left between them. The chain's CDR3 is CASSRQGRGYSNQPQHF. The DNA for the CDR3 is TGTGCCAGCAGTCGCCAGGGGAGAGGGTATAGCAATCAGCCCCAGCATTTT.

The chain carries TRBV12-5 and TRBJ1-2; the D gene is possibly TRBD1 (6 bases). The CDR3 extends over 14 amino acids. The V gene's germline CDR1 is LGHNT and CDR2 FRNRAP. Trimming cost V 3 bases and J 4 bases, with 12 bases left between them. CDR3 in DNA: TGTGCTAGTGGTTTTCAGGGGAATCCCTATGGCTACACCTTC. The encoded protein is CASGFQGNPYGYTF.

A few counts support this clone. V and J are TRBV6-6 and TRBJ2-1; 11 bases are shared with TRBD1. The CDR3 contains 13 residues. The V segment lost 10 bases and the J segment 5 bases; nucleotides outside the gene matches: 4. CDR1 and CDR2 from the germline V gene are MNHNY and SVGAGI (reference sequence). The CDR3 DNA reads as TGTGCCATCGGGACAGGGGGTGACAATGAGCAGTTCTTC. Protein sequence: CAIGTGGDNEQFF.

As concerns this clone: The junction shows a germline mismatch at one end, possibly a read error. V and J are TRBV2 and TRBJ2-6, with D possibly being TRBD1 (5 bases). Germline V gives CDR1 SNHLY, CDR2 FYNNEI. The CDR3 loop spans 13 amino acids. CDR3 sequence (DNA): TGTGCCAGCACCGGAGCTGGGGCCAACGGCCTGACTTTC. As protein: CASTGAGANGLTF.

The table lists this clone with a few counts. V usage is TRBV19 and J usage is TRBJ2-7, with TRBD1 identical over 11 bases. CDR1 is LNHDA, CDR2 SQIVND, per germline (reference sequence). Unmatched junction bases numbered 2, after V lost 3 bases and J lost 4 bases. This CDR3 region has 14 residues. The CDR3 reads CASSIGQGAYEQYF. In DNA form, the CDR3 reads TGTGCCAGTAGTATCGGACAGGGGGCTTACGAGCAGTACTTC.

The V call is TRBV5-1, the J call TRBJ1-2, with TRBD1 matching 7 bases. The CDR3 sequence is 14 residues long. Trimming at V came to 4 bases and at J to 4 bases, leaving 7 bases not matched to a gene. The germline CDR1 and CDR2 sequences are SGHRS and YFSETQ. DNA for the CDR3: TGCGCCAGCAGCACGGGACAGACGCCCTATGGCTACACCTTC. Translating it yields CASSTGQTPYGYTF.

This chain links TRBV5-4 with TRBJ1-2, with no clear D. The CDR3 is 13 amino acids. The ends were cut back, 0 bases at V and 5 bases at J, with 8 bases in the middle. Germline V CDR1 and CDR2: SGHNT, YYREEE (reference sequence). CDR3 sequence reads: CASSLGAIYGYTF. The CDR3 region has the DNA TGTGCCAGCAGCTTGGGAGCCATTTATGGCTACACCTTC.

This sequence joins TRBV30 and TRBJ2-6; tentatively, D is TRBD2 (5 bases). Trimming shortened V by 7 bases and J by 4 bases, and 11 bases separated the two germline ends. The CDR3 runs 13 residues. CDR1 is GTSNPN, CDR2 SVGIG, per germline (reference sequence). The CDR3 coding sequence is TGTGCCTCTGAGGGAACCGGGGCCAACGTCCTGACTTTC. It specifies CASEGTGANVLTF.

V gene TRBV7-9 combines with J gene TRBJ2-7; 9 nucleotides align to TRBD1. Germline V gene lookup returns CDR1 SEHNR and CDR2 FQNEAQ (reference sequence). J was trimmed by 4 bases and V by 0 bases; bases with no gene match: 4. The CDR3 runs to 15 residues. The CDR3 nucleotides are TGTGCCAGCAGCTTAGCGGACAGGGGAATATACGAGCAGTACTTC. It is translated as CASSLADRGIYEQYF.

V usage is TRBV30 and J usage is TRBJ2-7; TRBD1 matches 9 bases. CDR1 is GTSNPN and CDR2 is SVGIG in the germline V gene (reference sequence). CDR3 size: 16 residues. V lost 4 bases to trimming and J lost 5 bases; unmatched junction nucleotides: 15. The CDR3 coding sequence is TGTGCCTGGACGAATCCCCCGGGACAGGGAAGGGACGAGCAGTACTTC. Residues: CAWTNPPGQGRDEQYF.

The V and J genes are TRBV29-1 and TRBJ1-2; 7 bases map to TRBD1. The germline V gene encodes CDR1 SQVTM and CDR2 ANQGSEA. This CDR3 has 13 amino acids. J was trimmed by 7 bases and V by 3 bases; bases with no gene match: 8. CDR3 residues: CSVDRGRGIGYTF. In nucleotides, the CDR3 is TGCAGCGTTGATAGGGGCAGGGGGATTGGCTACACCTTC.

This sequence joins TRBV11-2 and TRBJ2-5; D gene unclear. The V end was cut by 1 base, the J end by 1 base, with 7 bases between. From germline, CDR1 is SGHAT and CDR2 FQNNGV. The CDR3 consists of 14 residues. For the CDR3, the DNA is TGTGCCAGCAGCTTAGGGCAGCGCCAAGAGACCCAGTACTTC. Translation: CASSLGQRQETQYF.

This clone showed up just a few times. The genes are TRBV2 and TRBJ1-6; tentatively, D is TRBD1 (6 bases). Germline CDR1 is SNHLY and CDR2 is FYNNEI. The CDR3 runs to 15 residues. Deletions cut 7 bases from V and 7 bases from J, with 17 bases between. CDR3 nucleotide sequence: TGTGCCAGCACCGAAACAGGGCTAGGGAATTCACCCCTCCACTTT. It translates to CASTETGLGNSPLHF. The full variable domain, completed using reference TRBV2 and TRBJ1-6, is EPEVTQTPSHQVTQMGQEVILRCVPISNHLYFYWYRQILGQKVEFLVSFYNNEISEKSEIFDDQFSVERPDGSNFTLKIRSTKLEDSAMYFCASTETGLGNSPLHFGNGTRLTVT.

This clone occurred a few times. This chain uses TRBV27 with TRBJ2-5; D call uncertain. Germline V gene sequence: CDR1 MNHEY, CDR2 SMNVEV (reference sequence). The CDR3 has 15 residues. V was shortened by 2 bases and J by 2 bases, with 12 bases between the two germline ends. The CDR3 DNA follows: TGTGCCAGCAGTTTACTAGGTCCAGTTCAAGAGACCCAGTACTTC. Protein product: CASSLLGPVQETQYF.

The CDR3 DNA is TGTGCCAGCAGCTTGACTGAGACTAGCACAGGAGAGACCCAGTACTTC. Protein product: CASSLTETSTGETQYF. The rearrangement links TRBV11-2 to TRBJ2-5; 7 bases map to TRBD2. This CDR3 region has 16 residues. J gave up 4 bases and V 3 bases, and 11 bases lay outside the gene matches. The germline CDR1 and CDR2 sequences are SGHAT and FQNNGV.

The chain employs TRBV25-1 and TRBJ2-1; 7 nucleotides line up with TRBD1. V trimming: 6 bases; J trimming: 7 bases; junction bases outside the gene matches: 9. Per the germline V gene, CDR1 is MGHDK and CDR2 is SYGVNS. The CDR3 contains 14 residues. Here the CDR3 reads CASRQTGRENEQFF. CDR3 in DNA: TGTGCCAGCAGACAGACAGGGCGAGAGAATGAGCAGTTCTTC.

The gene calls are TRBV27 and TRBJ2-1; D gene unclear. V gave up 4 bases and J gave up 9 bases, with 7 bases separating them. The V gene's germline CDR1 is MNHEY and CDR2 SMNVEV (reference sequence). The CDR3 extends over 11 amino acids. Written as DNA, the CDR3 is TGTGCCAGCAGTTATAAGAGTGAGCAGTTCTTC. Amino acids: CASSYKSEQFF.

This chain joins TRBV11-1 and TRBJ2-5; TRBD2 matches at 7 bases. V trimming: 5 bases; J trimming: 3 bases; junction bases outside the gene matches: 6. This CDR3 is built from 14 residues. Germline CDR1 SGHAT, CDR2 FQDESV (reference sequence). CDR3: CASSLHLAEETQYF. The DNA for the CDR3 is TGTGCCAGCAGCCTTCATCTAGCGGAAGAGACCCAGTACTTC.

This chain's CDR3 is CASSSLGHYGYTF. The CDR3 DNA is TGTGCCAGCAGCTCTCTAGGCCACTATGGCTACACCTTC. This sequence joins TRBV5-4 and TRBJ1-2, with no clear D. CDR1 is SGHNT, CDR2 YYREEE, per germline (reference sequence). The CDR3 contains 13 residues. Trimming left V 3 bases short and J 3 bases short, with 9 bases between. Together with reference TRBV5-4 and TRBJ1-2, the CDR3 gives the full variable domain: ETGVTQSPTHLIKTRGQQVTLRCSSQSGHNTVSWYQQALGQGPQFIFQYYREEENGRGNFPPRFSGLQFPNYSSELNVNALELDDSALYLCASSSLGHYGYTFGSGTRLTVV.

J is TRBJ2-5 and V is TRBV4-3, with 12 bases matching TRBD1. Unmatched junction bases numbered 2, after V lost 1 base and J lost 5 bases. CDR1 is LGHNA, CDR2 YSLEER, per germline. This CDR3 spans 15 amino acids. The CDR3 spells CASSQAGTGGETQYF. In DNA form, the CDR3 reads TGCGCCAGCAGCCAAGCGGGGACAGGGGGCGAGACCCAGTACTTC.